This TCR beta chain was observed in a study of control samples from healthy donors and cancer patients. Clones were sequenced by immunoSEQ multiplex PCR, and TCRdb holds only the in-frame ones, with some missing. Of roughly 180,000 clones listed, approximately 92% are singletons. This clone was recorded once. The CDR3 loop spans 13 amino acids. The V end was cut by 4 bases, the J end by 6 bases, with 13 bases between. Germline V gene lookup returns CDR1 SGHRS and CDR2 YFSETQ. Sequencing was performed on blood. The chain uses TRBV5-1 and TRBJ1-2; D remains unclear. This TCR came from a woman aged 35 to 49 in good health. CDR3 in DNA: TGCGCCAGCAGCCGGGCGGCAGGCGATGGCTACACCTTC. This encodes CASSRAAGDGYTF.